The 5 T cell receptor beta chains below all came from one sample that was sequenced in a study of cytomegalovirus exposure and HLA in healthy donors. PCR employed 60 Vbeta and 13 Jbeta primers. Profiled with immunoSEQ multiplex PCR; TCRdb holds only in-frame clones, not every one. Of about 190,000 clones listed, over 80% are singletons. Source material: PBMCs. The receptors derive from a man aged 25 to 40 in good health and CMV-seronegative.

This chain connects TRBV19 to TRBJ2-5, with D tentatively TRBD2 (7 bases). CDR1 and CDR2 from the germline V gene are LNHDA and SQIVND (reference sequence). Trimming took off 6 bases at V and 1 base at J, with 15 bases between the two ends. The length of the CDR3 is 15 residues. The CDR3 loop is CASRTVGGGQETQYF. In DNA, the CDR3 is TGTGCCAGTAGGACCGTAGGGGGGGGCCAAGAGACCCAGTACTTC.

The V and J genes are TRBV10-3 and TRBJ1-1; D gene ambiguous. The CDR3 has 15 amino acids. Germline loops: CDR1 ENHRY, CDR2 SYGVKD. V dropped 0 bases and J dropped 2 bases, with 10 bases sitting between them. The CDR3 DNA sequence: TGTGCCATCAGTGAGTCTCAGGATCTCAACACTGAAGCTTTCTTT. It translates to CAISESQDLNTEAFF.

V is TRBV28 and J is TRBJ1-4; 7 bases match TRBD1. The V gene's germline CDR1 is MDHEN and CDR2 SYDVKM. The CDR3 consists of 16 residues. Losses at the gene ends were 1 base for V and 2 bases for J; bases not matched to a gene: 4. CDR3 amino acids: CASSLSLGGTNEKLFF. CDR3 coding DNA: TGTGCCAGCAGTTTATCCCTAGGGGGCACTAATGAAAAACTGTTTTTT.

This chain connects TRBV5-5 to TRBJ2-7; D is perhaps TRBD1 (5 bases). The V gene lost 5 bases and the J gene lost 7 bases, with 16 bases spanning the gap. The CDR3 loop spans 13 amino acids. Germline assignment: CDR1 SGHKS and CDR2 YYEKEE (reference sequence). The CDR3 region has the DNA TGTGCCAGCAGGCCGGACATTCTTGGAGAGCAGTACTTC. Protein: CASRPDILGEQYF.

Of note for this clone: One end of the junction does not line up with germline, which may come from a read error. This chain links TRBV18 with TRBJ1-2; 9 bases line up with TRBD1. Looked up from germline, CDR1 is KGHSH and CDR2 is LQKENI. The CDR3 consists of 16 residues. CDR3 loop: CASSPQGAGGGYGYTF. CDR3 DNA: TGTGCCAGCTCCCCACAGGGGGCCGGGGGTGGCTATGGCTACACCTTC.